A selection of T cell receptor beta chains follows, all from one sample in a study of human versus mouse CDR3 diversity and MHC coevolution. TCRdb keeps only in-frame clones here, not all; method: immunoSEQ multiplex PCR. The data contain roughly 86,000 clones, approximately 92% of them singletons. Material for sequencing was naive CD4+ T cells from blood. These receptors all stem from a person aged 30-69 years in good health. Both conserved end residues are part of each CDR3. A D gene is named only where the DNA matches it firmly. Not every row has a clone size; where given, it reads once, few, many or a size class.

size: .
J: TRBJ2-1
V: TRBV27
D: TRBD1
DNA: TGTGCCAGCAGTTTGGGGCTAGGGACAGGGGCCGGAAGGCAGTTCTTC
CDR3: CASSLGLGTGAGRQFF

size: .
J: TRBJ1-2
V: TRBV9
D: TRBD1
DNA: TGTGCCAGCAGCGGGGCCTCGGGACAGCCCTCGGTCTATGGCTACACCTTC
CDR3: CASSGASGQPSVYGYTF

size: once
J: TRBJ2-7
V: TRBV5-6
D: .
DNA: TGTGCCAGCAGCCGAGCGAGCACGGTTAATTACGAGCAGTACTTC
CDR3: CASSRASTVNYEQYF

size: .
J: TRBJ2-4
V: TRBV29-1
D: TRBD1
DNA: TGCAGCGACCTGGACAGGGCTGAATCCAAAAACATTCAGTACTTC
CDR3: CSDLDRAESKNIQYF

size: .
J: TRBJ1-2
V: TRBV19
D: .
DNA: TGTGCCAGTAGGGTTGACGGGAACTATGGCTACACCTTC
CDR3: CASRVDGNYGYTF

size: .
J: TRBJ1-1
V: TRBV29-1
D: TRBD1
DNA: TGCAGCGATCGGACAGGGGACTCTGAAGCCTTCTTT
CDR3: CSDRTGDSEAFF

size: .
J: TRBJ2-7
V: TRBV2
D: TRBD1
DNA: TGTGCCAGCAGGAACAGGGGATCTTCCTACGAGCAGTACTTC
CDR3: CASRNRGSSYEQYF

size: .
J: TRBJ2-3
V: TRBV28
D: TRBD1
DNA: TGTGCCAGCAGTTCCCGGGACAGGGGAACAGATACGCAGTATTTT
CDR3: CASSSRDRGTDTQYF

size: .
J: TRBJ2-1
V: TRBV6-6
D: TRBD1
DNA: TGTGCCAGCAGGACGCAGGGGGATCTTTACAATGAGCAGTTCTTC
CDR3: CASRTQGDLYNEQFF

size: once
J: TRBJ2-5
V: TRBV2
D: TRBD2
DNA: TGTGCCAGCAGGGGACTAGCGGGAGGTTCCGGGGCCCAGTACTTC
CDR3: CASRGLAGGSGAQYF

size: .
J: TRBJ2-5
V: TRBV11-3
D: .
DNA: TGTGCCAGCAGCTTAGAGGTGGCGGGGCCGGAGCAGTACTTC
CDR3: CASSLEVAGPEQYF

size: .
J: TRBJ2-7
V: TRBV5-5
D: .
DNA: TGTGCCAGCGGATGGACAGACCGCTACGAGCAGTACTTC
CDR3: CASGWTDRYEQYF

size: .
J: TRBJ1-5
V: TRBV5-1
D: .
DNA: TGCGCCAGCAGCTCGGGGGGCGGGTCAGGCAATCAGCCCCAGCATTTT
CDR3: CASSSGGGSGNQPQHF

size: once
J: TRBJ2-5
V: TRBV5-5
D: .
DNA: TGTGCCAGCAGCACGGACAGCCCAGTGTACCAAGAGACCCAGTACTTC
CDR3: CASSTDSPVYQETQYF

size: .
J: TRBJ2-1
V: TRBV7-2
D: TRBD2
DNA: TGTGCCAGCAGCCCGCGGGGGGCCCACAATGAGCAGTTCTTC
CDR3: CASSPRGAHNEQFF

size: .
J: TRBJ1-4
V: TRBV6-4
D: TRBD1
DNA: TGTGCCAGCAGTGACGGGACAGGGGTAGCTGAAAAACTGTTTTTT
CDR3: CASSDGTGVAEKLFF

size: .
J: TRBJ1-4
V: TRBV30
D: TRBD1
DNA: TGTGCCTGGAGTGAATACAGGGGAAAACTGTTTTTT
CDR3: CAWSEYRGKLFF

size: .
J: TRBJ2-7
V: TRBV27
D: TRBD2
DNA: TGTGCCAGCAGTGTTCGGGGGGGCCGCGTCTACGAGCAGTACTTC
CDR3: CASSVRGGRVYEQYF

size: .
J: TRBJ2-7
V: TRBV9
D: TRBD1
DNA: TGTGCCAGCAGCGAATCCGGGACAGGGGACTACGAGCAGTACTTC
CDR3: CASSESGTGDYEQYF

size: .
J: TRBJ1-1
V: TRBV6-4
D: .
DNA: TGTGCCAGCAGTGACGGGCGCTACAACTCTGAAGCTTTCTTT
CDR3: CASSDGRYNSEAFF

size: .
J: TRBJ1-1
V: TRBV9
D: .
DNA: TGTGCCAGCAGCCCAAGTCGAGGGGGAATGAACACTGAAGCTTTCTTT
CDR3: CASSPSRGGMNTEAFF

size: .
J: TRBJ1-6
V: TRBV10-2
D: TRBD1
DNA: TGCGCCACCCTGCCGGGCCAGGGGGCGAGACGATCCTATAATTCACCCCTCCACTTT
CDR3: CATLPGQGARRSYNSPLHF

size: .
J: TRBJ2-2
V: TRBV19
D: .
DNA: TGTGCCAGTAGTATACAGGGAACCGGGGAGCTGTTTTTT
CDR3: CASSIQGTGELFF

size: .
J: TRBJ1-1
V: TRBV7-9
D: .
DNA: TGTGCCAGCAGCCCCACAGGGCAGCCGAACACTGAAGCTTTCTTT
CDR3: CASSPTGQPNTEAFF

size: .
J: TRBJ1-4
V: TRBV5-8
D: TRBD1
DNA: TGTGCCAGCAGCCTAGGCGACAGGGGGGCGGAAAAACTGTTTTTT
CDR3: CASSLGDRGAEKLFF

size: .
J: TRBJ2-2
V: TRBV2
D: .
DNA: TGTGCCACCAGAGGGGGAACCGGGGAGCTGTTTTTT
CDR3: CATRGGTGELFF

size: .
J: TRBJ1-2
V: TRBV6-5
D: .
DNA: TGTGCCAGCAGCGTCCTTGACAGATCCTATGGCTACACCTTC
CDR3: CASSVLDRSYGYTF

size: .
J: TRBJ1-1
V: TRBV7-3
D: .
DNA: TGTGCCAGCAGTCAGCAGGAGAACACTGAAGCTTTCTTT
CDR3: CASSQQENTEAFF

size: .
J: TRBJ2-3
V: TRBV7-9
D: TRBD2
DNA: TGTGCCAGCAGCTTTTCAGGACTAGCGGGAGATACGCAGTATTTT
CDR3: CASSFSGLAGDTQYF

size: .
J: TRBJ1-6
V: TRBV6-5
D: .
DNA: TGTGCCAGCAGTTACAAACAGCTTAATTCACCCCTCCACTTT
CDR3: CASSYKQLNSPLHF

size: .
J: TRBJ1-3
V: TRBV28
D: TRBD1
DNA: TGTGCCAGCAGCTCTGGGACAGCTACTGGAAACACCATATATTTT
CDR3: CASSSGTATGNTIYF

size: .
J: TRBJ2-3
V: TRBV5-1
D: .
DNA: TGCGCCAGCACCTTGGAACCGACAACCCTGGGCACAGATACGCAGTATTTT
CDR3: CASTLEPTTLGTDTQYF

size: .
J: TRBJ2-5
V: TRBV25-1
D: .
DNA: TGTGCCAGCACCCGTCAGGGGTCGCTGGGGACCCAGTACTTC
CDR3: CASTRQGSLGTQYF

size: .
J: TRBJ2-7
V: TRBV27
D: TRBD1
DNA: TGTGCCAGCAGTTTGAAGTCGGGACAGGGGTACGAGCAGTACTTC
CDR3: CASSLKSGQGYEQYF

size: .
J: TRBJ1-4
V: TRBV9
D: .
DNA: TGTGCCAGCAGCGTAGAACAGAATGAAAAACTGTTTTTT
CDR3: CASSVEQNEKLFF

size: .
J: TRBJ2-7
V: TRBV28
D: .
DNA: TGTGCCAGCAGTCCCCCTACCAGCGGGTCCTACTACGAGCAGTACTTC
CDR3: CASSPPTSGSYYEQYF

size: once
J: TRBJ2-2
V: TRBV2
D: TRBD1
DNA: TGTGCCAGCAGCCGCAGACAGGGAAACACCGGGGAGCTGTTTTTT
CDR3: CASSRRQGNTGELFF

size: once
J: TRBJ1-2
V: TRBV28
D: TRBD1
DNA: TGTGCCAGCAGAAAACAGGGGACGAGAGGCTACACCTTC
CDR3: CASRKQGTRGYTF

size: .
J: TRBJ1-1
V: TRBV19
D: TRBD1
DNA: TGTGCCAGTAGTATAGTTACCGGGACAGGGATGAACACTGAAGCTTTCTTT
CDR3: CASSIVTGTGMNTEAFF

size: once
J: TRBJ2-7
V: TRBV2
D: TRBD1
DNA: TGTGCCAGCAGTGAGCGGGACAGGTATGTCGAGCAGTACTTC
CDR3: CASSERDRYVEQYF

size: .
J: TRBJ1-5
V: TRBV28
D: TRBD1
DNA: TGTGCCAGCAGGGAGGGACAGGGGAATCAGCCCCAGCATTTT
CDR3: CASREGQGNQPQHF

size: .
J: TRBJ2-1
V: TRBV2
D: TRBD1
DNA: TGTGCCAGCAGACCCCGAAGAGGGACAGGGTACAATGAGCAGTTCTTC
CDR3: CASRPRRGTGYNEQFF

size: .
J: TRBJ2-7
V: TRBV21-1
D: .
DNA: TGTGCCAGCAGCAAAGGAAGGGGTGCCGAGCAGTACTTC
CDR3: CASSKGRGAEQYF

size: .
J: TRBJ2-7
V: TRBV19
D: TRBD1
DNA: TGTGCCAGTAGTATTAGGACAGGAACTTCCTACGAGCAGTACTTC
CDR3: CASSIRTGTSYEQYF

size: .
J: TRBJ2-7
V: TRBV5-1
D: TRBD1
DNA: TGCGCCAGCAGCTCTTACCCGGGACAGGGAAGCGAGCAGTACTTC
CDR3: CASSSYPGQGSEQYF

size: .
J: TRBJ1-1
V: TRBV20-1
D: .
DNA: TGCAGTGCTATCCAGAACACTGAAGCTTTCTTT
CDR3: CSAIQNTEAFF

size: .
J: TRBJ2-2
V: TRBV7-9
D: TRBD1
DNA: TGTGCCAGCAGTCGTACAGGGGTCACCGGGGAGCTGGTTTTT
CDR3: CASSRTGVTGELVF

size: .
J: TRBJ1-1
V: TRBV19
D: .
DNA: TGTGCCAGTAGAAGGGGGACCGGGACATTGAACACTGAAGCTTTCTTT
CDR3: CASRRGTGTLNTEAFF

size: .
J: TRBJ2-7
V: TRBV11-3
D: .
DNA: TGTGCCAGCAGTTCGAGTGGACTGGGGAGTTCCTACGAGCAGTACTTC
CDR3: CASSSSGLGSSYEQYF

size: .
J: TRBJ2-1
V: TRBV6-6
D: TRBD2
DNA: TGTGCCAGCAAAACGGGGGGGGATGAGCAGTTCTTC
CDR3: CASKTGGDEQFF

size: once
J: TRBJ2-7
V: TRBV18
D: TRBD1
DNA: TGTGCCAGCTCACCGCAGGGGGAGCCCTACGAGCAGTACTTC
CDR3: CASSPQGEPYEQYF

size: .
J: TRBJ1-3
V: TRBV7-2
D: TRBD1
DNA: TGTGCCAGCAGCTTTTCGGACAGGGGGTACACCATATATTTT
CDR3: CASSFSDRGYTIYF

size: .
J: TRBJ2-3
V: TRBV7-9
D: .
DNA: TGTGCCAGCAGCTTAGGAGCGGTGTCAGATACGCAGTATTTT
CDR3: CASSLGAVSDTQYF

size: .
J: TRBJ2-1
V: TRBV18
D: TRBD2
DNA: TGTGCCAGCTCATCATGGACTAGCGGGGGAGAGGAGCAGTTCTTC
CDR3: CASSSWTSGGEEQFF

size: .
J: TRBJ1-5
V: TRBV28
D: .
DNA: TGTGCCAGCAGTTTAGGGGGGATAAGGGATCAGCCCCAGCATTTT
CDR3: CASSLGGIRDQPQHF

size: .
J: TRBJ1-1
V: TRBV29-1
D: TRBD1
DNA: TGCAGCGTTAGTAAGGGGGCGCAGGGAACTGAAGCTTTCTTT
CDR3: CSVSKGAQGTEAFF

size: .
J: TRBJ1-2
V: TRBV27
D: .
DNA: TGTGCCAGCAGTTCCCCGCCGGGGGGTGGAGGCTACACCTTC
CDR3: CASSSPPGGGGYTF